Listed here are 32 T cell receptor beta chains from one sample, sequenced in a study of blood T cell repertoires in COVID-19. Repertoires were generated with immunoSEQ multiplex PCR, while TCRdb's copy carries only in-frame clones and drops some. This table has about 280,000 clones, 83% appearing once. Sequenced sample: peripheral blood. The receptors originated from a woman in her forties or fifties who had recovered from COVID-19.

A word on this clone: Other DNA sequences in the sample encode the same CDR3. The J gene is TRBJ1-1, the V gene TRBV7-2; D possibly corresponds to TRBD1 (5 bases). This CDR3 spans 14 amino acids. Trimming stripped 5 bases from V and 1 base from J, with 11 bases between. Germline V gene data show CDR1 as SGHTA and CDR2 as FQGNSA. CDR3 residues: CASSPQGGNTEAFF. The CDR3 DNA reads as TGTGCCAGCAGCCCCCAGGGCGGGAACACTGAAGCTTTCTTT.

CDR3 in amino acids: CASSERGRGHEQFF. CDR3 nucleotides: TGTGCCAGCAGTGAAAGGGGCAGGGGTCATGAGCAGTTCTTC. This rearrangement joins TRBV6-1 to TRBJ2-1; a possible D gene is TRBD1 (6 bases). Germline V CDR1 and CDR2: MNHNS, SASEGT. The germline V and J ends were trimmed by 2 bases and 8 bases, with 13 bases remaining between them. The CDR3 runs to 14 residues.

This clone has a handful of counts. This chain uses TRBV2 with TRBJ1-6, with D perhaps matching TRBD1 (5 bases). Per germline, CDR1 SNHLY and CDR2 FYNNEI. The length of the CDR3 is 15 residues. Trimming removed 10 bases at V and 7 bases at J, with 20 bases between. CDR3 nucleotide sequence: TGTGCCACCAGAGGAAGAGCGGGGGAGAATTCACCCCTCCACTTT. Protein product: CATRGRAGENSPLHF.

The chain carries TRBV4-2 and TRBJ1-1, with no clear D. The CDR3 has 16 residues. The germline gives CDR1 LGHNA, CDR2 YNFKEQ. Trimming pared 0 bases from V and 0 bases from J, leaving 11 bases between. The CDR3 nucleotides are TGTGCCAGCAGCCAAGAGGCAGCGGCTTTGAACACTGAAGCTTTCTTT. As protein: CASSQEAAALNTEAFF.

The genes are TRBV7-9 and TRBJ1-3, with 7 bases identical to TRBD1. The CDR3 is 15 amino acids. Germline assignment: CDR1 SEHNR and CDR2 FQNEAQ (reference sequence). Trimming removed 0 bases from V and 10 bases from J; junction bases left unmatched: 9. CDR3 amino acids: CASSLATGPPGTIYF. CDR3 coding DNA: TGTGCCAGCAGCTTAGCGACAGGGCCCCCCGGGACCATATATTTT.

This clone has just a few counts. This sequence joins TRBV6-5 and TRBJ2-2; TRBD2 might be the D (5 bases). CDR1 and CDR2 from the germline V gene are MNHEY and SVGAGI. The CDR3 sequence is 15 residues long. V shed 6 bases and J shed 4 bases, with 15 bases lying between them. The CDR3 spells CASRAGISGTGELFF. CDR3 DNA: TGTGCCAGCAGAGCCGGGATTTCCGGCACCGGGGAGCTGTTTTTT.

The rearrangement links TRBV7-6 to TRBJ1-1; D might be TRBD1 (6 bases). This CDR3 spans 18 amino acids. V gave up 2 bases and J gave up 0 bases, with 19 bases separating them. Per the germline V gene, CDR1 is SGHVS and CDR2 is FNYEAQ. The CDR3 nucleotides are TGTGCCAGCAGCTTAAAACCGCCGGGACAAGTAATGAACACTGAAGCTTTCTTT. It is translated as CASSLKPPGQVMNTEAFF.

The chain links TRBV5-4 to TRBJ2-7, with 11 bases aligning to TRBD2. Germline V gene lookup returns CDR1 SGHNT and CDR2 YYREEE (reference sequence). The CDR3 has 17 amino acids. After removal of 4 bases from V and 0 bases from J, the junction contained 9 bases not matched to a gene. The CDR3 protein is CASSGLAGGAVSYEQYF. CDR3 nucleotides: TGTGCCAGCAGCGGGCTAGCGGGAGGCGCAGTCTCCTACGAGCAGTACTTC.

CDR3 amino acids: CASSTGLAVTDTQYF. In DNA form, the CDR3 reads TGTGCCAGCAGCACGGGACTAGCGGTCACAGATACGCAGTATTTT. The chain couples TRBV6-2 or TRBV6-3 to TRBJ2-3, with 11 nucleotides matching TRBD2. Unmatched junction bases numbered 4, after V lost 6 bases and J lost 2 bases. This CDR3 is 15 amino acids long. Germline CDR1 MNHEY, CDR2 SVGEGT.

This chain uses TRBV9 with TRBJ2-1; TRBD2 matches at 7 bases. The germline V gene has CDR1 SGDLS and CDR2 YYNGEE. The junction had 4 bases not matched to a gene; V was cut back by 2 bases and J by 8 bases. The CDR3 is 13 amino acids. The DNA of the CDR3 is TGTGCCAGCAGCGTCGGGGGGAAGGATGAGCAGTTCTTC. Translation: CASSVGGKDEQFF.

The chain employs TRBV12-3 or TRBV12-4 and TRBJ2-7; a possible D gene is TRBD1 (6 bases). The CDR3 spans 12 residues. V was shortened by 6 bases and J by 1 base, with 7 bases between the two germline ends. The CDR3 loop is CASRGTSYEQYF. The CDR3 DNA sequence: TGTGCCAGCAGAGGGACATCCTACGAGCAGTACTTC.

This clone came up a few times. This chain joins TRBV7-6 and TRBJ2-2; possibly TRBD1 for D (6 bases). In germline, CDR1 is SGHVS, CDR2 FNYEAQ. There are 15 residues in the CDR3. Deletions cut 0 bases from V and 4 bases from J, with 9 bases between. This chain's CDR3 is CASSLAQGGTGELFF. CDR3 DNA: TGTGCCAGCAGCTTAGCACAGGGTGGCACCGGGGAGCTGTTTTTT.

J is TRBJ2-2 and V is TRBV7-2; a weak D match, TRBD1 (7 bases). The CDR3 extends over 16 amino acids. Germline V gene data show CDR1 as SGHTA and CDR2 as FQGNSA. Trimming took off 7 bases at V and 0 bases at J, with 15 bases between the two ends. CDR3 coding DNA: TGTGCCAGCATCCAAGGCGGGACAGCGAACACCGGGGAGCTGTTTTTT. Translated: CASIQGGTANTGELFF.

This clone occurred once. The CDR3 loop reads CASIPGRGEETQYF. The CDR3 bases are TGTGCCAGCATACCCGGACGGGGAGAAGAGACCCAGTACTTC. V and J are TRBV7-9 and TRBJ2-5; weak D call: TRBD2 (5 bases). V lost 7 bases to trimming and J lost 3 bases, with 15 bases between them. CDR1 SEHNR and CDR2 FQNEAQ come from the germline V gene (reference sequence). The CDR3 spans 14 residues. Variable domain in full (rest from reference TRBV7-9 and TRBJ2-5): DTGVSQNPRHKITKRGQNVTFRCDPISEHNRLYWYRQTLGQGPEFLTYFQNEAQLEKSRLLSDRFSAERPKGSFSTLEIQRTEQGDSAMYLCASIPGRGEETQYFGPGTRLLVL.

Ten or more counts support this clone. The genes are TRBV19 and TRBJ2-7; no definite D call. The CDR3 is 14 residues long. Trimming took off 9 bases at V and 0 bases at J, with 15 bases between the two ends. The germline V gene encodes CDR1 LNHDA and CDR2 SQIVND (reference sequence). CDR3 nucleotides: TGTGCCAGCCGCGTCACATGGAGCTCCTACGAGCAGTACTTC. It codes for CASRVTWSSYEQYF.

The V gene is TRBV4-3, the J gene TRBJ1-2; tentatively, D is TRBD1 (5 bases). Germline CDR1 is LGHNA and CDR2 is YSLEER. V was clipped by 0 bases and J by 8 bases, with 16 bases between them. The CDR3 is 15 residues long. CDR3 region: CASSQDRGTNLGYTF. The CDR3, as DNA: TGCGCCAGCAGCCAAGATCGCGGGACGAATCTAGGCTACACCTTC.

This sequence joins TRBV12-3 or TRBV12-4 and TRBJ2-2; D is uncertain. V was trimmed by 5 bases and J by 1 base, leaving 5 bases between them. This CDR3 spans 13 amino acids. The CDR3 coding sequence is TGTGCCAGCAGTCCAAAGAACACCGGGGAGCTGTTTTTT. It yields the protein CASSPKNTGELFF.

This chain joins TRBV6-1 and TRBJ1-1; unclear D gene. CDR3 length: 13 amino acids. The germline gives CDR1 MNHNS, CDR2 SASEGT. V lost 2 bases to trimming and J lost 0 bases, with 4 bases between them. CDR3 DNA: TGTGCCAGCAGTGAAACGGTGAACACTGAAGCTTTCTTT. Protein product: CASSETVNTEAFF.

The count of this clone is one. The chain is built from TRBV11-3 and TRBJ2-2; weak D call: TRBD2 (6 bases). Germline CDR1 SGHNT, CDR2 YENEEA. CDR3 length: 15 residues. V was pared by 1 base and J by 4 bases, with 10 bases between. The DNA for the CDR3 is TGTGCCAGCAGCTTAGCGGGGGTGAGCACCGGGGAGCTGTTTTTT. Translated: CASSLAGVSTGELFF.

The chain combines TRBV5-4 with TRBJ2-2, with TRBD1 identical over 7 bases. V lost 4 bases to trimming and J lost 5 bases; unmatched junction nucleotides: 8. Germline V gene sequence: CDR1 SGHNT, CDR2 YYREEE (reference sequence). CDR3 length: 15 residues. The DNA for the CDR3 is TGTGCCAGCAGCCCCCAGGACAGGCCGACCGGGGAGCTGTTTTTT. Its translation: CASSPQDRPTGELFF.

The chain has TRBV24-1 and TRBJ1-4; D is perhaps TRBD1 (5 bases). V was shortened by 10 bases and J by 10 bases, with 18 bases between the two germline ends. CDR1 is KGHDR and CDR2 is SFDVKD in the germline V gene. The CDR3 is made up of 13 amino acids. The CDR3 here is CATSTATSGKLFF. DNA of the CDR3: TGTGCCACGTCGACAGCCACTAGCGGAAAACTGTTTTTT.

CDR3 sequence reads: CASSLGQTAGGYTF. CDR3 coding DNA: TGCGCCAGCAGCTTGGGACAGACAGCCGGGGGCTACACCTTC. The rearrangement joins TRBV5-1 to TRBJ1-2; maybe TRBD1 (5 bases). V was trimmed by 0 bases and J by 8 bases, leaving 14 bases between them. CDR3 length equals 14 residues. The germline CDR1 and CDR2 sequences are SGHRS and YFSETQ. Complete variable domain (other parts from reference TRBV5-1 and TRBJ1-2): KAGVTQTPRYLIKTRGQQVTLSCSPISGHRSVSWYQQTPGQGLQFLFEYFSETQRNKGNFPGRFSGRQFSNSRSEMNVSTLELGDSALYLCASSLGQTAGGYTFGSGTRLTVV.

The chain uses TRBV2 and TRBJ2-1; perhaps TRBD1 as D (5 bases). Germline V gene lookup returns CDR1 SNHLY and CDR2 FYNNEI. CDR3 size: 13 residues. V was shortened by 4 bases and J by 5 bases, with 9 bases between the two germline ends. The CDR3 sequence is CASSVARDNEQFF. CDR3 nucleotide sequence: TGTGCCAGCAGTGTTGCCAGGGACAATGAGCAGTTCTTC.

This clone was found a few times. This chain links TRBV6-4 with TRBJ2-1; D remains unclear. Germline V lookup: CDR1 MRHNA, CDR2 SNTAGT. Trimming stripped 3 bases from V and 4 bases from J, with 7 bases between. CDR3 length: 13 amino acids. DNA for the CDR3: TGTGCCAGCAGTGATACCGAGTACAATGAGCAGTTCTTC. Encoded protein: CASSDTEYNEQFF.

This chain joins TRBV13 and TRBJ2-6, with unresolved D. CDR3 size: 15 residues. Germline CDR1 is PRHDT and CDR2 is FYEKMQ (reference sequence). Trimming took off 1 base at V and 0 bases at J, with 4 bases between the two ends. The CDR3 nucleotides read TGTGCCAGCAGCTTAGCGGGCTCTGGGGCCAACGTCCTGACTTTC. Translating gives CASSLAGSGANVLTF.

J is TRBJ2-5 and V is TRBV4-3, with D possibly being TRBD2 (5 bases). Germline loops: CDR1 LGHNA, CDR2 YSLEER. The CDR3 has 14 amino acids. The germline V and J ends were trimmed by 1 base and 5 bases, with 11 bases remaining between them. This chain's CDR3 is CASSQAERTETQYF. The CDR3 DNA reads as TGCGCCAGCAGCCAAGCCGAGCGGACGGAGACCCAGTACTTC.

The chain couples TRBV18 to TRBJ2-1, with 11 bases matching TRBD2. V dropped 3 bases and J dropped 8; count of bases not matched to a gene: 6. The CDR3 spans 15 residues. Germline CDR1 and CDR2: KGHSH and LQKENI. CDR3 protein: CASSPLTSGMDEQFF. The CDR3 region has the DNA TGTGCCAGCTCACCTCTGACTAGCGGGATGGATGAGCAGTTCTTC.

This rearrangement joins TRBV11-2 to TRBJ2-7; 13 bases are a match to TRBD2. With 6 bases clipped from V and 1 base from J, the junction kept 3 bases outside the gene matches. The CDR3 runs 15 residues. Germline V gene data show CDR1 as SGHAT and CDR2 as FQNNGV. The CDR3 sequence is CASRQGLAGSYEQYF. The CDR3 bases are TGTGCCAGCAGACAGGGACTAGCGGGGTCCTACGAGCAGTACTTC.

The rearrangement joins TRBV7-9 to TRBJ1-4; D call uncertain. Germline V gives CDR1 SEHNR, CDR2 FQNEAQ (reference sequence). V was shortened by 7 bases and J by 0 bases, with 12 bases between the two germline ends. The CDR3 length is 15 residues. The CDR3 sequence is CASTIQASTNEKLFF. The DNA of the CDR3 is TGTGCCAGCACCATTCAGGCGTCAACTAATGAAAAACTGTTTTTT.

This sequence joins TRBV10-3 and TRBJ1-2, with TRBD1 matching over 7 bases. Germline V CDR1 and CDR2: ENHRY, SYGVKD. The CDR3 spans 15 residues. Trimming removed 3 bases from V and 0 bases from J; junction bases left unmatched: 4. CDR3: CAISDPGQPNYGYTF. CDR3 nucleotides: TGTGCCATCAGTGACCCGGGACAGCCTAACTATGGCTACACCTTC.

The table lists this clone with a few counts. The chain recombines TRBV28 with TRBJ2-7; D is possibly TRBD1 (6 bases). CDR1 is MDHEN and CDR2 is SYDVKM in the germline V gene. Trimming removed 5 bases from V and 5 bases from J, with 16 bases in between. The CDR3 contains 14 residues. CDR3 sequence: CASSPPQGSNEQYF. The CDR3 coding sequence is TGTGCCAGCAGTCCCCCACAGGGTAGCAACGAGCAGTACTTC.

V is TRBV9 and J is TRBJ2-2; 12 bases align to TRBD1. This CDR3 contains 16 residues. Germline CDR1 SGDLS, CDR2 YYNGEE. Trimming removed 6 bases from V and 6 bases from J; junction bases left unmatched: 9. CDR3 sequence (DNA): TGTGCCAGCACCGCCCCGGGACAGGGGGCGGCCGGGGAGCTGTTTTTT. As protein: CASTAPGQGAAGELFF.